A selection of T cell receptor beta chains follows, all from one sample in a study of cytomegalovirus exposure and HLA in healthy donors. Clones were read by immunoSEQ multiplex PCR, and TCRdb kept only the in-frame ones, dropping some. Of 150,000 to 200,000 clones in the sample, 60% to 85% were seen once. Sequencing was done on a sample of PBMCs. The receptor source for this set is a male donor in good health and CMV-seropositive. Both conserved end residues are part of each CDR3. The D gene is left open where the match is weak. Part of the rows lack a size; the others show once, few, many or a class for expanded clones.

NA	NA	TRBV11-3	TRBJ2-2	CASSLTRGSGELFF	TGTGCCAGCAGCCTTACCCGGGGGTCCGGGGAGCTGTTTTTT
TRBD1	NA	TRBV6-5	TRBJ2-7	CASRPGTGGFYEQYF	TGTGCCAGCAGACCAGGGACAGGGGGCTTTTACGAGCAGTACTTC
TRBD1	once	TRBV6-1	TRBJ2-1	CASSEDGTGHPGGQFF	TGTGCCAGCAGTGAAGATGGGACAGGGCACCCAGGGGGGCAGTTCTTC
NA	NA	TRBV9	TRBJ2-1	CASSVGLHNEQFF	TGTGCCAGCAGCGTAGGACTACACAATGAGCAGTTCTTC
NA	NA	TRBV7-8	TRBJ2-2	CASSSGTGELFF	TGTGCCAGCAGCTCGGGCACCGGGGAGCTGTTTTTT
TRBD1	NA	TRBV7-3	TRBJ1-2	CASSLTGGEGGYTF	TGTGCCAGCAGCTTGACAGGGGGCGAGGGTGGCTACACCTTC
NA	few	TRBV6-5	TRBJ2-7	CASSYSSNRAYEQYF	TGTGCCAGCAGTTACTCTTCTAACAGAGCCTACGAGCAGTACTTC
NA	NA	TRBV5-4	TRBJ2-1	CASSLASKSSYNEQFF	TGTGCCAGCAGCTTGGCCAGTAAAAGCTCCTACAATGAGCAGTTCTTC
NA	NA	TRBV6-5	TRBJ2-3	CASSYPQGRPTDTQYF	TGTGCCAGCAGTTACCCCCAGGGGAGACCCACAGATACGCAGTATTTT
NA	NA	TRBV5-4	TRBJ2-7	CASSPGGHEPYEQYF	TGTGCCAGCAGCCCTGGGGGACATGAACCCTACGAGCAGTACTTC
NA	NA	TRBV11-2	TRBJ2-3	CASSLRQGIITDTQYF	TGTGCCAGCAGCTTACGCCAGGGTATCATCACAGATACGCAGTATTTT
TRBD1	NA	TRBV2	TRBJ1-1	CASSRTGAKEAFF	TGTGCCAGCAGCCGGACAGGGGCCAAGGAAGCTTTCTTT
NA	NA	TRBV2	TRBJ1-5	CAVSPNLVSNQPQHF	TGTGCCGTCTCCCCTAATTTGGTTAGCAATCAGCCCCAGCATTTT
NA	NA	TRBV18	TRBJ1-3	CASSPDSAGNTIYF	TGTGCCAGCTCACCAGACAGTGCTGGAAACACCATATATTTT
NA	NA	TRBV9	TRBJ2-2	CASSVVATGELFF	TGTGCCAGCAGCGTGGTGGCCACCGGGGAGCTGTTTTTT
NA	once	TRBV21-1	TRBJ1-2	CASISDRGYGYTF	TGTGCCAGCATTTCGGACAGGGGCTATGGCTACACCTTC
NA	NA	TRBV19	TRBJ1-4	CASTTPSSGGKEKLFF	TGTGCCAGTACTACCCCCTCGTCCGGAGGGAAGGAAAAACTGTTTTTT
NA	NA	TRBV7-9	TRBJ2-1	CATTPRGGQGQFF	TGTGCCACCACCCCTAGGGGGGGCCAGGGGCAGTTCTTC
TRBD1	once	TRBV10-3	TRBJ1-2	CAINPGTGNRGYTF	TGTGCCATCAATCCCGGGACAGGGAACCGTGGCTACACCTTC
NA	NA	TRBV2	TRBJ1-3	CASKGEGARGNTIYF	TGTGCCAGCAAGGGTGAAGGGGCGCGAGGAAACACCATATATTTT
NA	NA	TRBV18	TRBJ1-1	CASSQPGTDTEAFF	TGTGCCAGCTCACAACCGGGGACTGACACTGAAGCTTTCTTT
TRBD2	NA	TRBV15	TRBJ2-3	CATSRGPSGGGETQYF	TGTGCCACCAGCAGAGGACCTAGCGGGGGCGGAGAGACGCAGTATTTT
NA	NA	TRBV21-1	TRBJ2-7	CASPKDRVVSYEQYF	TGTGCCAGCCCGAAAGACAGGGTGGTCTCCTACGAGCAGTACTTC
NA	NA	TRBV13	TRBJ2-5	CASRPLGGRETQYF	TGTGCCAGCAGACCCCTCGGGGGGCGGGAGACCCAGTACTTC
TRBD1	NA	TRBV19	TRBJ2-7	CASSRQGAGSEQYF	TGTGCCAGTAGTAGGCAGGGGGCCGGAAGCGAGCAGTACTTC
TRBD2	NA	TRBV4-1	TRBJ2-3	CASSQGVAGGPVTQYF	TGCGCCAGCAGCCAAGGAGTAGCGGGGGGGCCAGTAACGCAGTATTTT
NA	few	TRBV6-6	TRBJ1-4	CAAGRGNEKLFF	TGTGCCGCAGGGCGAGGTAATGAAAAACTGTTTTTT